This T cell receptor beta chain was captured in a study of blood T cell repertoires in COVID-19. Profiled with immunoSEQ multiplex PCR; TCRdb holds only in-frame clones, not every one. The table lists approximately 220,000 clones, approximately 86% of them singletons. V lost 6 bases to trimming and J lost 6 bases; unmatched junction nucleotides: 12. The V gene's germline CDR1 is SGHKS and CDR2 YYEKEE (reference sequence). This CDR3 region has 15 residues. The chain uses TRBV5-5 and TRBJ2-7; TRBD1 matches at 10 bases. The clonotype was recovered from a woman aged 25-40 years who had been exposed to COVID-19. The sequencing sample was made of PBMCs or T cells enriched from blood (not recorded which). CDR3 amino acids: CASTWGDRGLSEQYF. The CDR3 nucleotides are TGTGCCAGCACCTGGGGGGACAGGGGTCTCAGCGAGCAGTACTTC.